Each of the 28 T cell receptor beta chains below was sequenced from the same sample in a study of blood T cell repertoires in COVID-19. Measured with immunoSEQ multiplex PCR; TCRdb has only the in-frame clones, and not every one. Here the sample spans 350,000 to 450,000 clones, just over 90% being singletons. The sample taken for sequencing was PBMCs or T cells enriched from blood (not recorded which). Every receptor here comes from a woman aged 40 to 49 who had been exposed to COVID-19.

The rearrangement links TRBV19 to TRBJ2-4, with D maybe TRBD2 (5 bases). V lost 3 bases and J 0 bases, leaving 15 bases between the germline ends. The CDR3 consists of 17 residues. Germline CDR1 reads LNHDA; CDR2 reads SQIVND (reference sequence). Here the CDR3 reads CASSMWENQLAKNIQYF. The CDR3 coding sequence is TGTGCCAGTAGTATGTGGGAGAACCAACTAGCCAAAAACATTCAGTACTTC.

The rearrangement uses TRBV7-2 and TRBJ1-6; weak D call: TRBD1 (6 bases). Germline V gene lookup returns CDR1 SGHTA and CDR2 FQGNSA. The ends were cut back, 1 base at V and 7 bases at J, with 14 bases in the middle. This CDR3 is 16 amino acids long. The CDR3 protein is CASSLEIGGANSPLHF. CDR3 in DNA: TGTGCCAGCAGCTTAGAGATCGGGGGGGCAAATTCACCCCTCCACTTT.

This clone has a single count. CDR3 in amino acids: CASSPRGGSYEQYF. The DNA of the CDR3 is TGTGCCAGCAGTCCGAGGGGGGGGTCCTACGAGCAGTACTTC. The rearrangement uses TRBV5-4 and TRBJ2-7; weak D call: TRBD2 (7 bases). Per germline, CDR1 SGHNT and CDR2 YYREEE (reference sequence). V lost 5 bases, J lost 1 base, and 13 bases lay in between. The CDR3 totals 14 residues.

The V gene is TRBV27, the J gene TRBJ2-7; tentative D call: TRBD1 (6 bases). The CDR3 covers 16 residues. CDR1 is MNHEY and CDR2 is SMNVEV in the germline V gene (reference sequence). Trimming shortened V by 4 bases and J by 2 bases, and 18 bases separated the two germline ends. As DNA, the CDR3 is TGTGCCAGCAGTTCCCTTCGACAGGACTTAACCTACGAGCAGTACTTC. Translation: CASSSLRQDLTYEQYF.

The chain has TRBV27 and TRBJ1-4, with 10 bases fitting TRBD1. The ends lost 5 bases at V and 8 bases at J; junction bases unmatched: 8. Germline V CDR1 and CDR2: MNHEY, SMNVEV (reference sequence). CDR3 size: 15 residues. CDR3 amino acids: CASSPGTGVYEKLFF. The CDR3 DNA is TGTGCCAGCAGTCCCGGGACAGGGGTTTACGAAAAACTGTTTTTT.

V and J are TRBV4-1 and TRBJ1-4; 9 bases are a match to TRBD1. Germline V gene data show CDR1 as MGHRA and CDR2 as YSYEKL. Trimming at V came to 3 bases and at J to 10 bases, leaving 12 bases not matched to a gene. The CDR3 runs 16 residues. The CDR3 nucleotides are TGCGCCAGCAGCCACGGACCGGGACAGGGTTTGGGAAAACTGTTTTTT. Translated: CASSHGPGQGLGKLFF.

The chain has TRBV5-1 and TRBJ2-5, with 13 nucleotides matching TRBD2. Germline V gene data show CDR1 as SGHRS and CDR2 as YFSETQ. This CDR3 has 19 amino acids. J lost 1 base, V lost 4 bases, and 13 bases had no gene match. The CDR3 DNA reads TGCGCCAGCAGCCTGACTAGCGGGAGGCCGCTCGGGGTCCAAGAGACCCAGTACTTC. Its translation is CASSLTSGRPLGVQETQYF.

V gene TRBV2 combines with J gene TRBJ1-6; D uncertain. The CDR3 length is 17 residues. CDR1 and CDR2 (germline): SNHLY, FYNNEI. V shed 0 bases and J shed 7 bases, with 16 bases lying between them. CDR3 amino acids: CASSEAMSFLLNSPLHF. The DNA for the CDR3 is TGTGCCAGCAGTGAAGCGATGTCCTTTCTCCTAAATTCACCCCTCCACTTT.

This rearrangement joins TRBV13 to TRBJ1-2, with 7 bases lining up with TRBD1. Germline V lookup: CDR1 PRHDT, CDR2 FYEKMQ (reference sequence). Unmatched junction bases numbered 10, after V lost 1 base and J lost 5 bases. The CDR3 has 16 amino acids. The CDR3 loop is CASSLVSAGGLYGYTF. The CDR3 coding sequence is TGTGCCAGCAGCTTAGTTTCGGCAGGGGGTCTGTATGGCTACACCTTC.

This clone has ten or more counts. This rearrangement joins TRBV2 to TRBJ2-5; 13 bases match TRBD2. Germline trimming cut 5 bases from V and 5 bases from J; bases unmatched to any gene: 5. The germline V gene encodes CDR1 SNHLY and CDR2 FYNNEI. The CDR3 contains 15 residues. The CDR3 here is CASSRGLAGRETQYF. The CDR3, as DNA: TGTGCCAGCAGTAGGGGACTAGCGGGAAGGGAGACCCAGTACTTC.

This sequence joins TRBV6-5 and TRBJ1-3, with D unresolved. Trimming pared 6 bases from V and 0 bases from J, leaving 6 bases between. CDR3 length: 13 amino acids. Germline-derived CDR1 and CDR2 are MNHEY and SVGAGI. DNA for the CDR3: TGTGCCAGCAGGTTAAACTCTGGAAACACCATATATTTT. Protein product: CASRLNSGNTIYF.

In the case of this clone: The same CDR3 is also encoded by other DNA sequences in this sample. CDR3 nucleotide sequence: TGCGCCAGCAGCGGGACAGGGGTATACGAGCAGTACTTC. The encoded protein is CASSGTGVYEQYF. The chain uses TRBV5-1 and TRBJ2-7, with 10 positions matching TRBD1. V lost 4 bases, J lost 4 bases, and 2 bases stayed unmatched. Per the germline V gene, CDR1 is SGHRS and CDR2 is YFSETQ. The CDR3 is made up of 13 amino acids.

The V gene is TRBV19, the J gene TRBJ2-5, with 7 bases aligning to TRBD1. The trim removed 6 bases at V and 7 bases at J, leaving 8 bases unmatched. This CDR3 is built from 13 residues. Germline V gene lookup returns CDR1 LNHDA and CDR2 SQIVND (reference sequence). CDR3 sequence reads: CASRGISGGTQYF. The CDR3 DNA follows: TGTGCCAGTAGGGGGATCTCAGGGGGGACCCAGTACTTC.

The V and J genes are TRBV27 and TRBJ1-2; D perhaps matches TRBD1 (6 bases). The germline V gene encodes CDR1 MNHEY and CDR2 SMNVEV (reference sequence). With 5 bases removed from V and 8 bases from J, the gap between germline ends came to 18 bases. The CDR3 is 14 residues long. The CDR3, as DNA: TGTGCCAGCAGTGAACAGGGCGTTAGGGGAGGCTACACCTTC. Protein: CASSEQGVRGGYTF.

The DNA for the CDR3 is TGTGCCAGCAGCCCGGGACTTGGGACCTACGAGCAGTACTTC. As protein: CASSPGLGTYEQYF. The chain employs TRBV6-5 and TRBJ2-7, with D possibly being TRBD2 (6 bases). Germline values: CDR1 MNHEY, CDR2 SVGAGI. The CDR3 spans 14 residues. V lost 6 bases, J lost 2 bases, and 14 bases lay in between.

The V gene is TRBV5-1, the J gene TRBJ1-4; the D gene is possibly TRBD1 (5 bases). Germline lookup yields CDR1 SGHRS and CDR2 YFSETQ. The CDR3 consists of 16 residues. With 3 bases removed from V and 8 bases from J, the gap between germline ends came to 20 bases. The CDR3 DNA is TGCGCCAGCAGCTCCGGGACTTTTCAGTTCAGCGAAAAACTGTTTTTT. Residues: CASSSGTFQFSEKLFF.

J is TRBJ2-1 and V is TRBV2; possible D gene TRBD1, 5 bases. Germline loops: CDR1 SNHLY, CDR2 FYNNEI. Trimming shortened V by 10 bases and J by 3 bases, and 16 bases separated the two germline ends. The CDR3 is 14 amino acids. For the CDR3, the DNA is TGTGCCACGCAGGGATCCCAGAGCTACAATGAGCAGTTCTTC. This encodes CATQGSQSYNEQFF.

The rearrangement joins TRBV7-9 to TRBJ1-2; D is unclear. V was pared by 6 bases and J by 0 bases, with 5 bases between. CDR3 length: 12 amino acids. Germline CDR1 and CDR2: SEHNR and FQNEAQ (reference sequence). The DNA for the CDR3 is TGTGCCAGCAGTATTGCTAACTATGGCTACACCTTC. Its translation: CASSIANYGYTF.

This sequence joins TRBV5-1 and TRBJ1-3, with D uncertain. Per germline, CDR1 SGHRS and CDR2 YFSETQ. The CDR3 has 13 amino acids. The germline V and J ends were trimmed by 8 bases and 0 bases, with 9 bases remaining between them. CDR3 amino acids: CASRESSGNTIYF. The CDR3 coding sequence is TGCGCCAGTCGGGAGAGCTCTGGAAACACCATATATTTT.

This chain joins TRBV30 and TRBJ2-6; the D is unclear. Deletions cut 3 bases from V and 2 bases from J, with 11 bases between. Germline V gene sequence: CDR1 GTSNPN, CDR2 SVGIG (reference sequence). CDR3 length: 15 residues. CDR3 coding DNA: TGTGCCTGGAGCCCAGTTATCGCTGGGGCCAACGTCCTGACTTTC. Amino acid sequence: CAWSPVIAGANVLTF.

In DNA form, the CDR3 reads TGTGCCAGCAGCCTGGGATACGGTCAGCCCCAGCATTTT. This translates into CASSLGYGQPQHF. The V and J genes are TRBV5-4 and TRBJ1-5; D not resolved. V was pared by 4 bases and J by 6 bases, with 11 bases between. This CDR3 contains 13 residues. Germline CDR1 SGHNT, CDR2 YYREEE (reference sequence).

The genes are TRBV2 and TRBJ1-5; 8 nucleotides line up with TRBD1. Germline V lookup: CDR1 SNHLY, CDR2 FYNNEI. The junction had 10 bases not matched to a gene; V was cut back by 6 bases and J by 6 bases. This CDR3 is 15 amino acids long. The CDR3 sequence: CASSRQGPGVQPQHF. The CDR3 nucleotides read TGTGCCAGCAGCAGACAGGGGCCTGGGGTTCAGCCCCAGCATTTT.

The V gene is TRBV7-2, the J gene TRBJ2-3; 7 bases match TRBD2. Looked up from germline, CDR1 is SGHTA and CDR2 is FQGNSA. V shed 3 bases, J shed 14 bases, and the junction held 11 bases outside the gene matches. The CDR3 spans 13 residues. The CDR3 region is CASSFQREAPAYF. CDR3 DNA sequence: TGTGCCAGCAGCTTCCAGCGGGAAGCCCCTGCGTATTTT.

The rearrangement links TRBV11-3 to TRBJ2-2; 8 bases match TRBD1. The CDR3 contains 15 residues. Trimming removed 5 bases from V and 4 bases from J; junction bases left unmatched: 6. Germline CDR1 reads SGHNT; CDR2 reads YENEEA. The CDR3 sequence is CASSPSTGGTGELFF. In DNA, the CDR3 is TGTGCCAGCAGCCCATCCACAGGGGGCACCGGGGAGCTGTTTTTT.

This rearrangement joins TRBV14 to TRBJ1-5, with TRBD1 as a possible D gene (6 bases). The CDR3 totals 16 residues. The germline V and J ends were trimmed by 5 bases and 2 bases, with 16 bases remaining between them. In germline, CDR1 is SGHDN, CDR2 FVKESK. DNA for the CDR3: TGTGCCAGCAGCGAATCAGGGGCGAGGGGCAATCAGCCCCAGCATTTT. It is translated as CASSESGARGNQPQHF. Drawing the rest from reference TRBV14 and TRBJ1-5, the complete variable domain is EAGVTQFPSHSVIEKGQTVTLRCDPISGHDNLYWYRRVMGKEIKFLLHFVKESKQDESGMPNNRFLAERTGGTYSTLKVQPAELEDSGVYFCASSESGARGNQPQHFGDGTRLSIL.

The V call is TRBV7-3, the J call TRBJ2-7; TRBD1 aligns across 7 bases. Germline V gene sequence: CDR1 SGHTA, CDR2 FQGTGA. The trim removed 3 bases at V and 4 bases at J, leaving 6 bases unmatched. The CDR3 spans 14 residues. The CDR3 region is CASSFRPGQYEQYF. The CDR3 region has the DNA TGTGCCAGCAGCTTCCGGCCGGGACAGTACGAGCAGTACTTC.

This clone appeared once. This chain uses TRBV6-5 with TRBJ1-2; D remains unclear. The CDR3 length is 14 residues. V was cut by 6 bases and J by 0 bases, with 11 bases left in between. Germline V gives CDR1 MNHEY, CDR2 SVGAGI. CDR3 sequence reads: CASSSVAANYGYTF. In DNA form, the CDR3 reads TGTGCCAGCAGCTCCGTGGCCGCTAACTATGGCTACACCTTC.

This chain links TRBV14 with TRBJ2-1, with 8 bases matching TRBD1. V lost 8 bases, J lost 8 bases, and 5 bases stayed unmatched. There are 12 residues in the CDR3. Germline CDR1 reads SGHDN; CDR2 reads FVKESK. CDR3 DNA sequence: TGTGCCAGCGGTCAGGGGGCCTATGAGCAGTTCTTC. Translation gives CASGQGAYEQFF.